The text below deals with one T cell receptor (beta chain). These data originate in a study of shared clonotypes between healthy human individuals. This CDR3 comprises 14 residues. Trimming left V 6 bases short and J 6 bases short, with 15 bases between. CDR1 MNHEY and CDR2 SMNVEV come from the germline V gene (reference sequence). The assay was immunoSEQ multiplex PCR, and TCRdb's table has in-frame clones only and misses some. The sample includes over 800,000 clones, about 91% of them seen just once. Naive-designated CD8 cells lacked CD45RO, were positively enriched for CCR7, and omitted terminally differentiated effector memory CD45RA+ cells. Recent acute infections and vaccinations were absent in the healthy HIV-negative adult donors.

The V gene is TRBV27, the J gene TRBJ1-5; maybe TRBD1 (5 bases). The receptor was isolated from a man younger than 45 in good health. The sequencing sample was made of naive CD8+ T cells sorted from blood. CDR3 sequence reads: CASRAVIGAQPQHF. DNA of the CDR3: TGTGCCAGCAGGGCGGTGATAGGGGCTCAGCCCCAGCATTTT.